Presented here are 25 T cell receptor beta chains from one specimen sequenced in a study of T cell responses to AZD1222 COVID-19 vaccine. Sequencing used immunoSEQ multiplex PCR; TCRdb keeps in-frame clones, though not all of them. The sample records some 90,000 clones, 87% being singletons. Sequenced material: peripheral blood, taken on day 0 of AZD1222 vaccination. These receptors originate from an adult in good health.

The V and J genes are TRBV7-3 and TRBJ2-1; TRBD2 agrees at 7 bases. The CDR3 loop spans 16 amino acids. CDR1 and CDR2 from the germline V gene are SGHTA and FQGTGA. J lost 0 bases, V lost 0 bases, and 2 bases had no gene match. The CDR3 sequence is CASSLTVAGSYNEQFF. As DNA, the CDR3 is TGTGCCAGCAGCTTAACTGTAGCGGGCTCCTACAATGAGCAGTTCTTC.

This clone was recorded only once. The CDR3 nucleotides read TGTGCCAGCAGCTTAAGAAGCGACGGTTCCTACGAGCAGTACTTC. It yields the protein CASSLRSDGSYEQYF. The chain carries TRBV7-3 and TRBJ2-7; no firm D call. V lost 1 base to trimming and J lost 1 base, with 11 bases between them. CDR3 length equals 15 residues. From germline, CDR1 is SGHTA and CDR2 FQGTGA.

The J gene is TRBJ2-1, the V gene TRBV18; TRBD1 or TRBD2 may be the D gene (5 bases each). The germline V gene encodes CDR1 KGHSH and CDR2 LQKENI. V was shortened by 3 bases and J by 5 bases, with 23 bases between the two germline ends. There are 18 residues in the CDR3. CDR3 region: CASSPPRGQHQKNNEQFF. The CDR3 DNA is TGTGCCAGCTCACCCCCCCGGGGCCAACACCAAAAAAACAATGAGCAGTTCTTC. Filled out from reference TRBV18 and TRBJ2-1, the complete variable domain reads NAGVMQNPRHLVRRRGQEARLRCSPMKGHSHVYWYRQLPEEGLKFMVYLQKENIIDESGMPKERFSAEFPKEGPSILRIQQVVRGDSAAYFCASSPPRGQHQKNNEQFFGPGTRLTVL.

The J gene is TRBJ1-5, the V gene TRBV7-6; D perhaps matches TRBD1 (5 bases). The germline CDR1 and CDR2 sequences are SGHVS and FNYEAQ. The CDR3 is 15 residues long. V gave up 2 bases and J gave up 5 bases, with 13 bases separating them. The CDR3 spells CASSLQSRVDQPQHF. Written as DNA, the CDR3 is TGTGCCAGCAGCTTACAGAGCAGGGTGGATCAGCCCCAGCATTTT.

J is TRBJ2-6 and V is TRBV7-6; no clear D. Germline CDR1 SGHVS, CDR2 FNYEAQ. The V end lost 2 bases, the J end lost 0 bases, and 8 bases lay between the germline ends. The CDR3 consists of 16 residues. DNA for the CDR3: TGTGCCAGCAGCTTAATGGCAAACTCTGGGGCCAACGTCCTGACTTTC. Protein product: CASSLMANSGANVLTF.

Here the CDR3 reads CASSPRQGRGGNTIYF. The DNA for the CDR3 is TGTGCCAGCAGCCCTCGACAGGGAAGGGGCGGAAACACCATATATTTT. V gene TRBV14 combines with J gene TRBJ1-3, with 7 bases matching TRBD1. Looked up from germline, CDR1 is SGHDN and CDR2 is FVKESK. The CDR3 length is 16 residues. J was trimmed by 4 bases and V by 4 bases; bases with no gene match: 10.

The chain couples TRBV10-2 to TRBJ1-5; unclear D gene. V lost 3 bases to trimming and J lost 8 bases, with 8 bases between them. Germline-derived CDR1 and CDR2 are WSHSY and SAAADI. The CDR3 spans 12 residues. CDR3 DNA: TGCGCCAGCAGTGACGAGGGAAAGCCCCAGCATTTT. This codes for CASSDEGKPQHF.

V gene TRBV18 combines with J gene TRBJ2-7; TRBD2 matches 14 bases. The CDR3 sequence is 15 residues long. V lost 3 bases and J lost 5; bases outside the gene matches: 3. Per germline, CDR1 KGHSH and CDR2 LQKENI. The DNA of the CDR3 is TGTGCCAGCTCACCGACGGGACTAGCGGGAGACGAGCAGTACTTC. Protein product: CASSPTGLAGDEQYF.

This clone is deemed medium-sized. The chain employs TRBV5-1 and TRBJ1-5; D ambiguous. The ends were cut back, 1 base at V and 6 bases at J, with 5 bases in the middle. CDR1 and CDR2 (germline): SGHRS, YFSETQ. CDR3 length: 12 residues. In DNA, the CDR3 is TGCGCCAGCAGCTTGCTCGGTCAGCCCCAGCATTTT. Translation: CASSLLGQPQHF.

This clone was observed a single time. The V and J genes are TRBV11-2 and TRBJ2-1; TRBD2 aligns across 7 bases. The CDR3 has 17 residues. Looked up from germline, CDR1 is SGHAT and CDR2 is FQNNGV. Unmatched junction bases numbered 17, after V lost 5 bases and J lost 7 bases. CDR3 sequence: CASSPRSSRTSGNEQFF. CDR3 sequence (DNA): TGTGCCAGCAGCCCACGGTCCTCCCGGACTAGTGGTAATGAGCAGTTCTTC.

The chain joins TRBV7-9 to TRBJ1-2, with D unclear. The germline CDR1 and CDR2 sequences are SEHNR and FQNEAQ (reference sequence). The V end lost 2 bases, the J end lost 7 bases, and 5 bases lay between the germline ends. The CDR3 runs to 11 residues. The DNA for the CDR3 is TGTGCCAGCAGCTTAACATTTGGCTACACCTTC. It translates to CASSLTFGYTF.

V is TRBV12-3 or TRBV12-4 and J is TRBJ2-5; no firm D call. The length of the CDR3 is 12 residues. Trimming cost V 7 bases and J 4 bases, with 10 bases left between them. CDR3 loop: CASTSSGETQYF. CDR3 bases: TGTGCCAGCACCTCGTCGGGAGAGACCCAGTACTTC.

CDR3 amino acids: CASRLGQGSEQFF. The CDR3 DNA is TGTGCCAGCAGGTTGGGTCAGGGGAGTGAGCAGTTCTTC. V is TRBV27 and J is TRBJ2-1, with D possibly being TRBD1 (6 bases). CDR1 and CDR2 from the germline V gene are MNHEY and SMNVEV (reference sequence). The CDR3 is 13 amino acids. V was pared by 6 bases and J by 9 bases, with 15 bases between.

V and J are TRBV5-8 and TRBJ2-3; 13 nucleotides match TRBD2. Germline V gene data show CDR1 as SGHTS and CDR2 as YDEGEE. The CDR3 length is 17 residues. V gave up 4 bases and J gave up 8 bases; unmatched junction bases: 13. As DNA, the CDR3 is TGTGCCAGCAGCATCTCCCGACTAGCGGGAGGTCTGGGTACGCAGTATTTT. Its translation is CASSISRLAGGLGTQYF.

The rearrangement joins TRBV10-1 to TRBJ2-7, with TRBD2 matching 10 bases. Germline values: CDR1 WNHNN, CDR2 SYGVQD (reference sequence). The CDR3 is made up of 17 amino acids. V gave up 4 bases and J gave up 7 bases; unmatched junction bases: 16. The CDR3 region is CASSAPNLAGDRWEQYF. CDR3 nucleotide sequence: TGCGCCAGCAGTGCCCCCAATCTAGCGGGAGATCGTTGGGAGCAGTACTTC.

The genes are TRBV18 and TRBJ2-5; D may match TRBD1 or TRBD2 (5 bases each). The CDR3 loop spans 14 amino acids. V dropped 6 bases and J dropped 0 bases, with 11 bases sitting between them. CDR1 is KGHSH, CDR2 LQKENI, per germline. CDR3 DNA sequence: TGTGCCAGCTCGTACGGGACGCACCAAGAGACCCAGTACTTC. Encoded protein: CASSYGTHQETQYF.

The chain is built from TRBV27 and TRBJ1-4; D gene ambiguous. CDR1 MNHEY and CDR2 SMNVEV come from the germline V gene (reference sequence). V was pared by 2 bases and J by 3 bases, with 10 bases between. The CDR3 has 15 residues. CDR3 DNA: TGTGCCAGCAGTTTAACCCCCGCAGCTAATGAAAAACTGTTTTTT. It is translated as CASSLTPAANEKLFF.

On this clone: Mismatch with germline at one junction end may stem from a read error. This chain links TRBV7-7 with TRBJ2-1; D possibly uses TRBD1 or TRBD2 (5 bases each). CDR3 length equals 14 residues. From germline, CDR1 is SSHAT and CDR2 FNYEAQ (reference sequence). CDR3: CASSLGVGSGEQFF. Here the CDR3 DNA reads TGTGCTAGCAGCTTAGGGGTGGGGAGTGGTGAGCAGTTCTTC. The complete variable domain, with remaining parts taken from reference TRBV7-7 and TRBJ2-1, reads GAGVSQSPRYKVTKRGQDVTLRCDPISSHATLYWYQQALGQGPEFLTYFNYEAQPDKSGLPSDRFSAERPEGSISTLTIQRTEQRDSAMYRCASSLGVGSGEQFFGPGTRLTVL.

This sequence joins TRBV18 and TRBJ1-6; D may be TRBD1 (6 bases). The germline V and J ends were trimmed by 4 bases and 5 bases, with 12 bases remaining between them. The CDR3 is 15 residues long. The germline CDR1 and CDR2 sequences are KGHSH and LQKENI. CDR3 nucleotide sequence: TGTGCCAGCTCACTCTATCGGGACAATAATTCACCCCTCCACTTT. Encoded protein: CASSLYRDNNSPLHF. The variable domain in full, with the rest retrieved from reference TRBV18 and TRBJ1-6, is NAGVMQNPRHLVRRRGQEARLRCSPMKGHSHVYWYRQLPEEGLKFMVYLQKENIIDESGMPKERFSAEFPKEGPSILRIQQVVRGDSAAYFCASSLYRDNNSPLHFGNGTRLTVT.

The chain joins TRBV3-1 (or the pseudogene TRBV3-2) to TRBJ2-1; TRBD2 matches at 12 bases. The length of the CDR3 is 15 residues. Per germline, CDR1 LGHDT and CDR2 YNNKEL (reference sequence). Trimming cost V 4 bases and J 6 bases; bases outside gene matches: 4. The CDR3 DNA follows: TGTGCCAGCAGCCCTCCGGGACTAGCGGGCAATGAGCAGTTCTTC. Its protein product is CASSPPGLAGNEQFF.

The rearrangement joins TRBV5-6 to TRBJ1-4; 9 nucleotides agree with TRBD1. Trimming at V came to 1 base and at J to 3 bases, leaving 13 bases not matched to a gene. Germline V gene data show CDR1 as SGHDT and CDR2 as YYEEEE. The CDR3 contains 19 residues. The CDR3 coding sequence is TGTGCCAGCAGCTTGTTCGGGACAGGGCTCTCAAGGGCTAATGAAAAACTGTTTTTT. This translates into CASSLFGTGLSRANEKLFF.

This chain joins TRBV12-5 and TRBJ2-1; D remains unclear. V lost 0 bases, J lost 9 bases, and 9 bases lay in between. Germline V gene sequence: CDR1 LGHNT, CDR2 FRNRAP. The CDR3 contains 13 residues. CDR3 DNA sequence: TGTGCTAGTGGTTTGGTACGGGTAGCTGAGCAGTTCTTC. Translating gives CASGLVRVAEQFF.

This rearrangement joins TRBV19 to TRBJ1-1; maybe TRBD1 (6 bases). V lost 7 bases to trimming and J lost 1 base, with 22 bases between them. Germline lookup yields CDR1 LNHDA and CDR2 SQIVND (reference sequence). The CDR3 length is 17 residues. CDR3 loop: CASIPNQLPGQNTEAFF. The CDR3 coding sequence is TGTGCCAGTATACCAAACCAACTCCCGGGACAGAACACTGAAGCTTTCTTT.

CDR3 amino acids: CASSDQGQGTEAFF. DNA for the CDR3: TGCGCCAGCAGTGACCAAGGACAGGGCACTGAAGCTTTCTTT. The chain recombines TRBV10-1 with TRBJ1-1; TRBD1 matches 8 bases. Germline assignment: CDR1 WNHNN and CDR2 SYGVQD (reference sequence). The CDR3 sequence is 14 residues long. With V trimmed by 3 bases and J by 4 bases, 4 bases remained unmatched.

This chain uses TRBV6-5 with TRBJ1-5; 9 nucleotides line up with TRBD1. The CDR3 length is 15 residues. CDR1 is MNHEY and CDR2 is SVGAGI in the germline V gene. Trimming cost V 5 bases and J 6 bases; bases outside gene matches: 8. The CDR3 DNA sequence: TGTGCCAGCAGTCAGGGACAGGGAACGAGTCAGCCCCAGCATTTT. Its translation: CASSQGQGTSQPQHF.